This TCR beta chain appears in the sequencing data of a study of blood T cell repertoires in COVID-19. Across the study: Researchers got acute and convalescent COVID-19 samples from the United States, Italy and Spain. Sources were T cells, B-cell-depleted T cells, or PBMCs; the material itself was cDNA or gDNA.

The CDR3 spans 14 residues. The germline V gene encodes CDR1 SGHAT and CDR2 FQNNGV. V gave up 5 bases and J gave up 3 bases; unmatched junction bases: 2. Using immunoSEQ multiplex PCR, the repertoire was profiled, and TCRdb retains in-frame clones only, with some absent. The sample has 72,000 or so clones, 75% to 85% seen once. The rearrangement joins TRBV11-2 to TRBJ1-1; 11 bases agree with TRBD1. Source material: peripheral blood. This sequence originates from a man aged 65-85 years who had recovered from COVID-19. CDR3 bases: TGTGCCAGCAGCGGACAGGGGGCACACACTGAAGCTTTCTTT. Amino acids: CASSGQGAHTEAFF.